This T cell receptor beta chain originates from a study of blood T cell repertoires in COVID-19. Original analysis: Amplification from reference gene primers served as the basis for estimated nucleated cell counts. Assay: immunoSEQ multiplex PCR; the TCRdb copy retains only in-frame clones and omits some. That table furnishes V, J and clone size, whereas the DNA furnished D and trimming. The top ten hold 0.6% to 0.9% of the sample, which has over 150,000 clones, less than 95% seen once. The sequence derives from a man aged 25 to 40 with COVID-19, enrolled during active disease. Sequencing was done on a sample of peripheral blood.

The CDR3 coding sequence is TGCGCCAGCAGCCACAAGGGGTCAGGCTATGGCTACACCTTC. This sequence encodes CASSHKGSGYGYTF. This chain uses TRBV5-1 with TRBJ1-2; D possibly corresponds to TRBD1 (5 bases). From germline, CDR1 is SGHRS and CDR2 YFSETQ. V lost 4 bases and J lost 4, with 14 bases in between. The CDR3 contains 14 residues.